These 7 T cell receptor beta chains share one sample of origin, sequenced in a study of blood T cell repertoires in COVID-19. TCRdb keeps only in-frame clones here, not all; method: immunoSEQ multiplex PCR. Of under 150,000 clones in the sample, almost 85% were seen once. Specimen: PBMCs or T cells enriched from blood (not recorded which). The receptors come from a man aged 40-55 years with acute COVID-19.

This chain uses TRBV7-9 with TRBJ1-2; D is undetermined. CDR1 and CDR2 (germline): SEHNR, FQNEAQ (reference sequence). V gave up 4 bases and J gave up 4 bases, with 7 bases separating them. CDR3 length: 12 amino acids. The CDR3 loop reads CASSSPGYGYTF. CDR3 nucleotide sequence: TGTGCCAGCAGCTCCCCGGGCTATGGCTACACCTTC.

This clone was detected only once. The chain links TRBV11-2 to TRBJ2-1; unclear D gene. The CDR3 runs 13 residues. Trimming pared 1 base from V and 6 bases from J, leaving 7 bases between. Germline V gives CDR1 SGHAT, CDR2 FQNNGV. The CDR3 loop reads CASSLGLGNEQFF. CDR3 sequence (DNA): TGTGCCAGCAGCTTAGGCCTCGGCAATGAGCAGTTCTTC. Together with reference TRBV11-2 and TRBJ2-1, the CDR3 gives the full variable domain: EAGVAQSPRYKIIEKRQSVAFWCNPISGHATLYWYQQILGQGPKLLIQFQNNGVVDDSQLPKDRFSAERLKGVDSTLKIQPAKLEDSAVYLCASSLGLGNEQFFGPGTRLTVL.

J is TRBJ1-2 and V is TRBV7-2; tentatively, D is TRBD1 (6 bases). Germline V lookup: CDR1 SGHTA, CDR2 FQGNSA. Trimming took 7 bases from V and 0 from J, leaving 24 bases between them. The CDR3 sequence is 18 residues long. DNA of the CDR3: TGTGCCAGCACCGAAAAGAGAGTCGCAGGGGTAGCTAACTATGGCTACACCTTC. It translates to CASTEKRVAGVANYGYTF.

This clone was seen a single time. The V gene is TRBV4-2, the J gene TRBJ2-2; 9 nucleotides match TRBD1. The CDR3 extends over 16 amino acids. The germline gives CDR1 LGHNA, CDR2 YNFKEQ. V lost 4 bases to trimming and J lost 5 bases; unmatched junction nucleotides: 8. The DNA for the CDR3 is TGTGCCAGCAGCCGCATACAGGGGGCTGGAACCGGGGAGCTGTTTTTT. Amino acid sequence: CASSRIQGAGTGELFF.

The CDR3 region is CASSLSGTGDTEAFF. For the CDR3, the DNA is TGTGCCAGCAGTTTATCTGGGACAGGGGACACTGAAGCTTTCTTT. The genes are TRBV27 and TRBJ1-1; 10 nucleotides agree with TRBD1. The CDR3 runs 15 residues. The trim removed 0 bases at V and 3 bases at J, leaving 1 base unmatched. Germline CDR1 MNHEY, CDR2 SMNVEV (reference sequence).

The J gene is TRBJ1-1, the V gene TRBV19, with TRBD1 matching 8 bases. Germline CDR1 LNHDA, CDR2 SQIVND (reference sequence). V trimming: 5 bases; J trimming: 3 bases; junction bases outside the gene matches: 8. The CDR3 length is 15 residues. CDR3 in DNA: TGTGCCAGTAGTTCCCATGACAGGGGTGACACTGAAGCTTTCTTT. Translated: CASSSHDRGDTEAFF.

The J gene is TRBJ1-4, the V gene TRBV5-6; D gene unclear. Germline CDR1 reads SGHDT; CDR2 reads YYEEEE. Trimming pared 1 base from V and 5 bases from J, leaving 6 bases between. The CDR3 has 13 residues. CDR3 coding DNA: TGTGCCAGCAGCTTGACGGTGAATGAAAAACTGTTTTTT. This translates into CASSLTVNEKLFF.